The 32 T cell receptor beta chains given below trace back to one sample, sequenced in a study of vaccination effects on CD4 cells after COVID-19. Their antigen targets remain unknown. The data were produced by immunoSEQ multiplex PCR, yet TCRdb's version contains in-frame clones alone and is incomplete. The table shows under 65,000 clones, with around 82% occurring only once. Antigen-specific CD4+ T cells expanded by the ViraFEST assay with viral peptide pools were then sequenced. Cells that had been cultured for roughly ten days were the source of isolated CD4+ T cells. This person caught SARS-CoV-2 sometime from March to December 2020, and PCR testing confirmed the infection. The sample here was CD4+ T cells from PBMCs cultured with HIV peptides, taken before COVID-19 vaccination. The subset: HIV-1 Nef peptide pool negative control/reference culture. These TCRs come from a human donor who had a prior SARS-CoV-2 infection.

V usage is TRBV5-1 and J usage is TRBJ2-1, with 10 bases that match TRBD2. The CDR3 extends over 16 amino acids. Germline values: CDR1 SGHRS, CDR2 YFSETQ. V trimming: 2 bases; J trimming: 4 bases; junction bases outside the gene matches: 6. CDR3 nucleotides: TGCGCCAGCAGCTTTTTGCCTAGCGGGGGATACAATGAGCAGTTCTTC. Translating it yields CASSFLPSGGYNEQFF.

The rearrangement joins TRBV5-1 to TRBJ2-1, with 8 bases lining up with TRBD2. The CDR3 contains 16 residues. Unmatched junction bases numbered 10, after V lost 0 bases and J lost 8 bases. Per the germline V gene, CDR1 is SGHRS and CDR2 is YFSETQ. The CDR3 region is CASSLGTSPIRYEQFF. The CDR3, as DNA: TGCGCCAGCAGCTTGGGGACTAGCCCTATCCGCTATGAGCAGTTCTTC.

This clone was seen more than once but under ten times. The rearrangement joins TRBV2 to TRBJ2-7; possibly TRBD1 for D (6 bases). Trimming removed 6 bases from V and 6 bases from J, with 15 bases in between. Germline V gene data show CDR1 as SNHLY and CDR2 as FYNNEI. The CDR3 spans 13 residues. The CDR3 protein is CASRDDRRPEQYF. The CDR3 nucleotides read TGTGCCAGCAGAGACGACAGGAGGCCCGAGCAGTACTTC.

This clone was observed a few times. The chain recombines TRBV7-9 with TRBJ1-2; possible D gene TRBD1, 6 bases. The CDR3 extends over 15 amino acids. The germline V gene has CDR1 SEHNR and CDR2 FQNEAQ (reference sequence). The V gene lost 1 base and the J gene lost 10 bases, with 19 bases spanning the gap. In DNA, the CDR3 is TGTGCCAGCAGCTTAGACAGGGAGCAACGGTACGTCTACACCTTC. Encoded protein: CASSLDREQRYVYTF.

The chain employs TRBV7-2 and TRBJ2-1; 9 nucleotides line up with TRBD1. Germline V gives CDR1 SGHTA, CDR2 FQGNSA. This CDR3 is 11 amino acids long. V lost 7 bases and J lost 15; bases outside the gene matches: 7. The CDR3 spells CASTQTGGLFF. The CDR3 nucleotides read TGTGCCAGCACCCAAACAGGGGGCCTGTTCTTC.

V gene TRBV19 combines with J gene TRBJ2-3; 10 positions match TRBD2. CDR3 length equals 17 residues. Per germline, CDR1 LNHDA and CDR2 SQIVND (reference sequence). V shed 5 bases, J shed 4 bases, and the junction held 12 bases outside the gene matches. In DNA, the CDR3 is TGTGCCAGTAGTTCACCCTCCCTAGCGGGAGATCCAGATACGCAGTATTTT. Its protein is CASSSPSLAGDPDTQYF.

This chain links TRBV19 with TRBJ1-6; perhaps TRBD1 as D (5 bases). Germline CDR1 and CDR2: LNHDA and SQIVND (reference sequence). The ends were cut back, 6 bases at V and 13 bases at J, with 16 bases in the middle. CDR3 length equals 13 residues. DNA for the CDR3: TGTGCCAGTAGACAGGAGAGTTTAAGCCCCCTCCACTTT. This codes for CASRQESLSPLHF.

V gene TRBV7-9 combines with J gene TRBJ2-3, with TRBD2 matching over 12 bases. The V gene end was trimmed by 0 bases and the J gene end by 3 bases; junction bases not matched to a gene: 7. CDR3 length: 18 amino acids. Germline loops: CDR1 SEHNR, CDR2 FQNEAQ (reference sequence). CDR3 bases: TGTGCCAGCAGCTTAGCGCTCCTAGCGGGAGGGGAGACAGATACGCAGTATTTT. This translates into CASSLALLAGGETDTQYF.

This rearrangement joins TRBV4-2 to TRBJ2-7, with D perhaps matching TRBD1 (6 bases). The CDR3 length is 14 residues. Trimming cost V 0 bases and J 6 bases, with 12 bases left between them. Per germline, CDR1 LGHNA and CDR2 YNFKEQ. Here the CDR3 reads CASSQEWLGAEQYF. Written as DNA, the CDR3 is TGTGCCAGCAGCCAAGAATGGTTGGGGGCCGAGCAGTACTTC.

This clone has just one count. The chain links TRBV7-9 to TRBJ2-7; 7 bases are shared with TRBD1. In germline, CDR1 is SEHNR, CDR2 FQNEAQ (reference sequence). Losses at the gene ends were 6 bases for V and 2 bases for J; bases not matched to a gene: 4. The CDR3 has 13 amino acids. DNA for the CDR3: TGTGCCAGCAGAAGGGACAGTGCCTACGAGCAGTACTTC. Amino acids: CASRRDSAYEQYF.

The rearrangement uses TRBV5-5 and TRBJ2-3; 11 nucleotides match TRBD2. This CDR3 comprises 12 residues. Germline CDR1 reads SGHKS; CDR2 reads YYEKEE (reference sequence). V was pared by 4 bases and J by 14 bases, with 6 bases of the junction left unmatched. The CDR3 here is CASSPGLADLYF. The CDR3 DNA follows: TGTGCCAGCAGCCCGGGACTAGCGGATCTGTATTTT.

The CDR3 sequence is CASSGPWGSPLHF. CDR3 nucleotides: TGTGCCAGCAGCGGACCTTGGGGATCACCCCTCCACTTT. The chain uses TRBV9 and TRBJ1-6; no firm D call. Germline lookup yields CDR1 SGDLS and CDR2 YYNGEE. CDR3 length equals 13 residues. V lost 3 bases and J 10 bases, leaving 11 bases between the germline ends. Filled out from reference TRBV9 and TRBJ1-6, the complete variable domain reads DSGVTQTPKHLITATGQRVTLRCSPRSGDLSVYWYQQSLDQGLQFLIQYYNGEERAKGNILERFSAQQFPDLHSELNLSSLELGDSALYFCASSGPWGSPLHFGNGTRLTVT.

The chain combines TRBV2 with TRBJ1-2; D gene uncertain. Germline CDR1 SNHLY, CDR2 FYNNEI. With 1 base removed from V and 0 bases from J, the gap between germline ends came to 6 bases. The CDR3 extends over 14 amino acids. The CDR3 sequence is CASSEGPSNYGYTF. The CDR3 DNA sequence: TGTGCCAGCAGTGAAGGGCCTTCTAACTATGGCTACACCTTC.

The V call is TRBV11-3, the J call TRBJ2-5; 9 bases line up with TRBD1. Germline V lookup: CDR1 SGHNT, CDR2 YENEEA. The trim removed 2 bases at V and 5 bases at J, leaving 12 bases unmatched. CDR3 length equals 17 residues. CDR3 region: CASSLPGEQGAKETQYF. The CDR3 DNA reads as TGTGCCAGCAGCTTACCGGGCGAACAGGGGGCGAAGGAGACCCAGTACTTC.

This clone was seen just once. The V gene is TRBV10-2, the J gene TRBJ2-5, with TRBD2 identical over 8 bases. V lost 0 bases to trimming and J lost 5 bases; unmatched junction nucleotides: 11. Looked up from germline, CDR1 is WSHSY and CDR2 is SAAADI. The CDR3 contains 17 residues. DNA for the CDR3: TGCGCCAGCAGTGAGTCGATCGTGGGACTAGTGCGTGAGACCCAGTACTTC. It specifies CASSESIVGLVRETQYF.

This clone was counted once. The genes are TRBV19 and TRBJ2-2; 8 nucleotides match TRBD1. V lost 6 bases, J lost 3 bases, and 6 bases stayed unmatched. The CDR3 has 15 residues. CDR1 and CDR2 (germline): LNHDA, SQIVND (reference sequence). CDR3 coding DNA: TGTGCCAGTAGCATCCTGACAGGGGACACCGGGGAGCTGTTTTTT. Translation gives CASSILTGDTGELFF.

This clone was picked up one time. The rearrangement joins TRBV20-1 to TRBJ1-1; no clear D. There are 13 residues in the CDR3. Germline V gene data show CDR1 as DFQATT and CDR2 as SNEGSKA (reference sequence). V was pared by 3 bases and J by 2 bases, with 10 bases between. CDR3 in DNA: TGCAGTGCTAGTAGGCAGCGAAACACTGAAGCTTTCTTT. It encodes CSASRQRNTEAFF.

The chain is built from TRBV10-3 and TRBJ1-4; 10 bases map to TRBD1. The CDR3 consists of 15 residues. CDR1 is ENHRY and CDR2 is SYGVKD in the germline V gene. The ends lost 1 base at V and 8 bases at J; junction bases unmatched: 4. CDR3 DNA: TGTGCCATCAGTGAGTTCGGGACAGGGGTAGAAAAACTGTTTTTT. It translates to CAISEFGTGVEKLFF.

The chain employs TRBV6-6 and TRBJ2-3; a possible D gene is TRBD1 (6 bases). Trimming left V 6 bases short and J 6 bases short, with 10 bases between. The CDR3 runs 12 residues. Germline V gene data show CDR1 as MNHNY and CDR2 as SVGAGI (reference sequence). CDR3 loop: CASSSQGDTQYF. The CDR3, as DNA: TGTGCCAGCAGCTCCCAGGGGGATACGCAGTATTTT.

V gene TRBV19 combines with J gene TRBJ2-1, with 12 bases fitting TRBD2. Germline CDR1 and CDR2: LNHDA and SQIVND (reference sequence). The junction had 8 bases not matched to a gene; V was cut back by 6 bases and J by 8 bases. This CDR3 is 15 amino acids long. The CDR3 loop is CASSPLLAGGDEQFF. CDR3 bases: TGTGCCAGTAGCCCGTTACTAGCGGGGGGCGATGAGCAGTTCTTC.

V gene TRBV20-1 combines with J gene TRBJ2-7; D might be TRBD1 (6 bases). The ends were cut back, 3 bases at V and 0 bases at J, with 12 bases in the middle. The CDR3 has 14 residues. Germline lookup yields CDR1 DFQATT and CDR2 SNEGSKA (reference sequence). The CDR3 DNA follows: TGCAGTGCTAGTAGGGACACCAGCTCCTACGAGCAGTACTTC. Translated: CSASRDTSSYEQYF.

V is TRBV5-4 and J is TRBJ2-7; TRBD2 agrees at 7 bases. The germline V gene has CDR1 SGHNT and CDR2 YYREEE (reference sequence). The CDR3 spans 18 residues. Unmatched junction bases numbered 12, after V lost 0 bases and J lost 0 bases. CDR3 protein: CASSLGPESGGSSYEQYF. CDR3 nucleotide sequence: TGTGCCAGCAGCTTGGGCCCAGAGAGCGGCGGGAGCTCCTACGAGCAGTACTTC.

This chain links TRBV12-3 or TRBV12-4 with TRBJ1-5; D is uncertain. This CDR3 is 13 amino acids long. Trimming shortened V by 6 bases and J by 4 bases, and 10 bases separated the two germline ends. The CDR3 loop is CASSWAPNQPQHF. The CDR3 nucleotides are TGTGCCAGCAGCTGGGCGCCGAATCAGCCCCAGCATTTT.

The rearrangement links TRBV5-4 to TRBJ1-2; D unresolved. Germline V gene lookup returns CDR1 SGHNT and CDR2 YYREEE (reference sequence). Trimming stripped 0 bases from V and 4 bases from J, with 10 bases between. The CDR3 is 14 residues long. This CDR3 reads CASSLAPGGYGYTF. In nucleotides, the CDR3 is TGTGCCAGCAGCTTGGCCCCGGGAGGCTATGGCTACACCTTC.

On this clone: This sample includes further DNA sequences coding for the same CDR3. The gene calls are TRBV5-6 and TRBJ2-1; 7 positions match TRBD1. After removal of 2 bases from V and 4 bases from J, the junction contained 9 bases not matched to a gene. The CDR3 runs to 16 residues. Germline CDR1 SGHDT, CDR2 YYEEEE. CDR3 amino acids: CASSFTGANLYNEQFF. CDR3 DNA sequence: TGTGCCAGCAGCTTTACAGGGGCGAACTTGTACAATGAGCAGTTCTTC.

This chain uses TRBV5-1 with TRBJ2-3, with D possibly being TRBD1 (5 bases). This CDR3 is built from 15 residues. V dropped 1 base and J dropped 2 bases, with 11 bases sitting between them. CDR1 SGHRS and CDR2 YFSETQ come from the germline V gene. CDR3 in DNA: TGCGCCAGCAGCTTGCAGGGTGGCTTCACAGATACGCAGTATTTT. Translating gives CASSLQGGFTDTQYF.

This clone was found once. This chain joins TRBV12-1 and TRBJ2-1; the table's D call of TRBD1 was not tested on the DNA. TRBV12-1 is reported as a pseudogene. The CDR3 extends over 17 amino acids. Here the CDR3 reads CASSFGSGQGVRNEQFF. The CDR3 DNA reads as TGTGCCAGCAGCTTTGGATCCGGACAGGGGGTCCGCAATGAGCAGTTCTTC.

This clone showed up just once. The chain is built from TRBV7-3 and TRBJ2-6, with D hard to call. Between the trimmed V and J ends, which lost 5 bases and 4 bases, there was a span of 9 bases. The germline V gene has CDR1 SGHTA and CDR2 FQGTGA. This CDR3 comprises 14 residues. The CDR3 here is CASSRDFGANVLTF. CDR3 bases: TGTGCCAGCAGCAGAGACTTCGGGGCCAACGTCCTGACTTTC.

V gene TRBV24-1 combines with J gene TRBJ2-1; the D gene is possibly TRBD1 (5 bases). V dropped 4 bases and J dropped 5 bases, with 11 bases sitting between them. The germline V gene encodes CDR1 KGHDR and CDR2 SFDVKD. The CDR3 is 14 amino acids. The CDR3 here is CATSDIDRDNEQFF. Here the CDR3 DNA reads TGTGCCACCAGTGACATAGACAGAGACAATGAGCAGTTCTTC.

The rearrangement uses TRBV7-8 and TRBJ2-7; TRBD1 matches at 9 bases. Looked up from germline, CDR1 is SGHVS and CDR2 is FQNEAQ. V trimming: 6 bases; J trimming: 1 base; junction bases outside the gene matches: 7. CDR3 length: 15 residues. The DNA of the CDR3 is TGTGCCAGCAGTCGCCGGGACAGGGTATCCTACGAGCAGTACTTC. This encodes CASSRRDRVSYEQYF.

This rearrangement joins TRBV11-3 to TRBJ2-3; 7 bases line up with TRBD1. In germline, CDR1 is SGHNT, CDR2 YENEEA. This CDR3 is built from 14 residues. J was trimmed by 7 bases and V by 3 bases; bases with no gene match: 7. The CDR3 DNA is TGTGCCAGCAGCTTGTACAGGGGTGTACATACGCAGTATTTT. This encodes CASSLYRGVHTQYF.

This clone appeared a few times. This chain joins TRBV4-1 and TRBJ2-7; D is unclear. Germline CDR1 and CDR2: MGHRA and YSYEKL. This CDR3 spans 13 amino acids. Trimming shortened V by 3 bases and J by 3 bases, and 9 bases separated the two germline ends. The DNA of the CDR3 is TGCGCCAGCAGCCAGAGATGGGGCTACGAGCAGTACTTC. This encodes CASSQRWGYEQYF.